This section outlines one T cell receptor beta chain sequence together with its context. A second PCR, run for 7 to 11 cycles, used a sample-barcoded 5' primer plus a J-beta primer mix. TCRdb re-called the 5' RACE reads with MiXCR, one entry per CDR3 protein. The sample has just under 900,000 distinct CDR3 sequences, about 28% seen once; the top ten hold 17%. The entry originates in a study of blood T cells in healthy people across ages. The CDR3 loop spans 14 amino acids. CDR1 and CDR2 (germline): DFQATT, SNEGSKA (reference sequence). Trimming cost V 6 bases and J 7 bases, with 21 bases left between them.

Sequencing was done on a sample of blood. This rearrangement joins TRBV20-1 to TRBJ1-2; D perhaps matches TRBD1 (6 bases). The receptor comes from a woman of 80 years or more in good health. The CDR3 sequence is CSARLGQGNGGYTF. The CDR3, as DNA: TGCAGTGCCCGGCTGGGGCAGGGGAACGGTGGCTACACCTTC.